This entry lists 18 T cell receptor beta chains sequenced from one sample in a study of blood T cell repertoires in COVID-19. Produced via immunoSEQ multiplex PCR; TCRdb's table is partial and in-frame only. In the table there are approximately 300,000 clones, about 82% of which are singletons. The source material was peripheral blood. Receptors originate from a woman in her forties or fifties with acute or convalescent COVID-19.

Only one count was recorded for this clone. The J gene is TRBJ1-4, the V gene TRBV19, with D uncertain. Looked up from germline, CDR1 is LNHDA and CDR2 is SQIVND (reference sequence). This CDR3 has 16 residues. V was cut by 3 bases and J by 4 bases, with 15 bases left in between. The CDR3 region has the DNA TGTGCCAGTAGTATTAACTTGGCAGGTCTTAATGAAAAACTGTTTTTT. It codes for CASSINLAGLNEKLFF.

CDR3 sequence: CASSMGLAGGPSYNEQFF. DNA for the CDR3: TGTGCCAGTAGTATGGGACTAGCGGGAGGGCCCTCCTACAATGAGCAGTTCTTC. V and J are TRBV19 and TRBJ2-1, with TRBD2 identical over 16 bases. The V and J ends lost 3 bases and 0 bases, in that order; junction bases with no gene match: 2. The CDR3 has 18 amino acids. The germline V gene encodes CDR1 LNHDA and CDR2 SQIVND (reference sequence).

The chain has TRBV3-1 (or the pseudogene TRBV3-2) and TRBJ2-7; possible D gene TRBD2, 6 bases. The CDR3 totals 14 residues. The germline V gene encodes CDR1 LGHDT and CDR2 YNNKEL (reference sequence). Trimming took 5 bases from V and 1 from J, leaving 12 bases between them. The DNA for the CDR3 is TGTGCCAGCAGCGACGGGGACTGGTCCTACGAGCAGTACTTC. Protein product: CASSDGDWSYEQYF.

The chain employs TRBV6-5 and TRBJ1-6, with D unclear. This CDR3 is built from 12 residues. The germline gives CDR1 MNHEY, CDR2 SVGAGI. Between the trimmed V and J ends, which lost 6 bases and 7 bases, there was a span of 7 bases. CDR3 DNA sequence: TGTGCCAGCAGACGGTGGAATTCACCCCTCCACTTT. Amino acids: CASRRWNSPLHF.

The chain's CDR3 is CASMVRLAGREEQFF. DNA of the CDR3: TGTGCCAGCATGGTCAGACTAGCTGGGAGGGAGGAGCAGTTCTTC. The chain carries TRBV7-9 and TRBJ2-1; 7 nucleotides match TRBD2. Germline trimming cut 7 bases from V and 10 bases from J; bases unmatched to any gene: 16. The V gene's germline CDR1 is SEHNR and CDR2 FQNEAQ (reference sequence). The CDR3 is 15 residues long.

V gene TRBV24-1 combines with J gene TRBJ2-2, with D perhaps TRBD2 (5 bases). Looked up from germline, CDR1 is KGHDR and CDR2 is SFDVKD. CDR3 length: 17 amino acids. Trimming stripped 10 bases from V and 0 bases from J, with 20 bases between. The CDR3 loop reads CATSPGRWEPNTGELFF. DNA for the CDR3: TGTGCCACGTCCCCGGGCAGGTGGGAGCCGAACACCGGGGAGCTGTTTTTT.

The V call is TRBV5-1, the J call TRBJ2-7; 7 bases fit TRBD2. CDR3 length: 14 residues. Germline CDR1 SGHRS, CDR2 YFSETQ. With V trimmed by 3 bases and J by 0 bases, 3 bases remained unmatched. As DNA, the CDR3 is TGCGCCAGCAGCTCATCGGGAGGCTCCTACGAGCAGTACTTC. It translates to CASSSSGGSYEQYF.

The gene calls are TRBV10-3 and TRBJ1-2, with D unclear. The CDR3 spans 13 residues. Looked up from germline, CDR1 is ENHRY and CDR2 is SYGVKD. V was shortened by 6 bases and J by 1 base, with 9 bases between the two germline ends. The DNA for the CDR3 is TGTGCCATCAGACCGCAGCGTAACTATGGCTACACCTTC. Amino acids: CAIRPQRNYGYTF.

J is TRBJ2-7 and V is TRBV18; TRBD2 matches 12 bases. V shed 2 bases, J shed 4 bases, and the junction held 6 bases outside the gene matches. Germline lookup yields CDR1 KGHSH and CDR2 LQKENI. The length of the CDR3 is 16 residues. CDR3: CASSPWTSGKGYEQYF. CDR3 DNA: TGTGCCAGCTCACCATGGACTAGCGGGAAAGGTTACGAGCAGTACTTC. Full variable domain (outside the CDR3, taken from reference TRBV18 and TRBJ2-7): NAGVMQNPRHLVRRRGQEARLRCSPMKGHSHVYWYRQLPEEGLKFMVYLQKENIIDESGMPKERFSAEFPKEGPSILRIQQVVRGDSAAYFCASSPWTSGKGYEQYFGPGTRLTVT.

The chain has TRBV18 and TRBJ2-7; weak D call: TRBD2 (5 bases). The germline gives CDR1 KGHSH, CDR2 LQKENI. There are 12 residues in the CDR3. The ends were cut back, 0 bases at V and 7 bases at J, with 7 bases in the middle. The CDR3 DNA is TGTGCCAGCTCACCACCGTCGGGAGAGCAGTACTTC. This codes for CASSPPSGEQYF.

CDR3 in amino acids: CASSHQGNQPQHF. CDR3 DNA sequence: TGTGCCAGCAGCCACCAGGGCAATCAGCCCCAGCATTTT. The chain carries TRBV3-1 (or the pseudogene TRBV3-2) and TRBJ1-5; no definite D call. Germline assignment: CDR1 LGHDT and CDR2 YNNKEL (reference sequence). V lost 3 bases, J lost 2 bases, and 5 bases lay in between. The CDR3 covers 13 residues.

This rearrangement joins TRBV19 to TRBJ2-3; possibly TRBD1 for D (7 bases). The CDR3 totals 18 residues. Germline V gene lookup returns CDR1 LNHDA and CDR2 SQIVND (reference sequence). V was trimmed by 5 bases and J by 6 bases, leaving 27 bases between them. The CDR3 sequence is CASSPGGYLEGAPDTQYF. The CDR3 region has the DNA TGTGCCAGTAGTCCAGGGGGTTATTTGGAGGGGGCGCCGGATACGCAGTATTTT.

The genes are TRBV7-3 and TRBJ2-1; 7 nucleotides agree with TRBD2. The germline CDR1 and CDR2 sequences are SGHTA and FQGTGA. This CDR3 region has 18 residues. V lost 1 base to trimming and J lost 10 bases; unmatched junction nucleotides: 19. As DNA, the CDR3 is TGTGCCAGCAGCTTAAGGGCTAGCGGAAGTTCAACCCCAAGAGAGCAGTTCTTC. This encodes CASSLRASGSSTPREQFF. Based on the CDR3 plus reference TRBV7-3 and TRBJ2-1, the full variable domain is GAGVSQTPSNKVTEKGKYVELRCDPISGHTALYWYRQSLGQGPEFLIYFQGTGAADDSGLPNDRFFAVRPEGSVSTLKIQRTERGDSAVYLCASSLRASGSSTPREQFFGPGTRLTVL.

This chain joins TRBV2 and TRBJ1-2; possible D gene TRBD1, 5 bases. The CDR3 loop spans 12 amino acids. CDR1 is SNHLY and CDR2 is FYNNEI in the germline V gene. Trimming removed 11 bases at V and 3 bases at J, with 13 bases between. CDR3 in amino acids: CAPPRGDYGYTF. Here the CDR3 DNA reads TGTGCCCCTCCCCGGGGGGACTATGGCTACACCTTC.

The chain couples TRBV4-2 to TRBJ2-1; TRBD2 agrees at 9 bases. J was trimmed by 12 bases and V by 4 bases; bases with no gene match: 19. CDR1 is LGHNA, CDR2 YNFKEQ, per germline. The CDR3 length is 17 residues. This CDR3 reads CASSPTSSAGGPSWQFF. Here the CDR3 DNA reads TGTGCCAGCAGCCCCACTTCCTCTGCGGGAGGGCCTAGTTGGCAGTTCTTC.

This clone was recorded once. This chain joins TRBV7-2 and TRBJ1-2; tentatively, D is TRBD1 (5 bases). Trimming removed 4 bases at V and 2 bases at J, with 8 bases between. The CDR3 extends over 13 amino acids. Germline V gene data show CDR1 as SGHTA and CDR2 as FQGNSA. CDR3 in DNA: TGTGCCAGCAGCTATCAGGGAAACTATGGCTACACCTTC. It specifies CASSYQGNYGYTF. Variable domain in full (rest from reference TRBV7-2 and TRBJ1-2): GAGVSQSPSNKVTEKGKDVELRCDPISGHTALYWYRQSLGQGLEFLIYFQGNSAPDKSGLPSDRFSAERTGGSVSTLTIQRTQQEDSAVYLCASSYQGNYGYTFGSGTRLTVV.

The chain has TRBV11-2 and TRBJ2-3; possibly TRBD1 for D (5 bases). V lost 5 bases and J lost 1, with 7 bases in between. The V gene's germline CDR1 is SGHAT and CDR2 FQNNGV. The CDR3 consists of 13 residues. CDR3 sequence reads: CASSPRGTDTQYF. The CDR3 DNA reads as TGTGCCAGCAGCCCCAGGGGCACAGATACGCAGTATTTT.

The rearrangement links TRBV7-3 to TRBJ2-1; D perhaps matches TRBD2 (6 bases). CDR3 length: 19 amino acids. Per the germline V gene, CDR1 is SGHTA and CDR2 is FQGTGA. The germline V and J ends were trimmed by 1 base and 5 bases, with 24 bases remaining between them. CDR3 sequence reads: CASSLRQGFGTQADNEQFF. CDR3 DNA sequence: TGTGCCAGCAGCTTAAGGCAGGGTTTCGGGACTCAGGCGGACAATGAGCAGTTCTTC.